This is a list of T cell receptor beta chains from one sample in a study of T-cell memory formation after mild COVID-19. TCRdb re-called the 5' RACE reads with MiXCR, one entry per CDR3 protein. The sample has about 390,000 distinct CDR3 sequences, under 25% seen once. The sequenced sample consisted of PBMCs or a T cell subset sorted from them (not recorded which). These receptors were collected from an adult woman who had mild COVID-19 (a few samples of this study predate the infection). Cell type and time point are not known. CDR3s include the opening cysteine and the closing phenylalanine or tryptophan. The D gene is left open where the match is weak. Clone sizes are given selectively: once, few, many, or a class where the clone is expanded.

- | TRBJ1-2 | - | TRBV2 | CASSEDRAGYTF | TGTGCCAGCAGTGAAGACAGGGCTGGCTACACCTTC
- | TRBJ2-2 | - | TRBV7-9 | CASMGPGELFF | TGTGCCAGCATGGGTCCCGGGGAGCTGTTTTTT
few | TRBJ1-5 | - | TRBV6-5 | CASSLGRQGKQPQHF | TGTGCCAGCAGCCTGGGGCGGCAGGGGAAGCAGCCCCAGCATTTT
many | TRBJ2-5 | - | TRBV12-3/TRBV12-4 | CASSFWASLKETQYF | TGTGCCAGCAGTTTTTGGGCTTCCCTGAAGGAGACCCAGTACTTC
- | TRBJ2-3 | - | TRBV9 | CASSVAALPPDTQYF | TGTGCCAGCAGCGTAGCGGCACTACCCCCGGATACGCAGTATTTT
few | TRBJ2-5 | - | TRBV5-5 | CASSLARLTQYF | TGTGCCAGCAGCTTGGCCCGGCTTACCCAGTACTTC
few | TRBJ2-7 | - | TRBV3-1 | CASSQDLFRGSTYEQYF | TGTGCCAGCAGCCAAGATTTATTTAGGGGGTCTACCTACGAGCAGTACTTC
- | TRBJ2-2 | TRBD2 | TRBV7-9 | CASSLPEIGLDSGELFF | TGTGCCAGCAGCTTACCCGAGATAGGACTAGACTCCGGGGAGCTGTTTTTT
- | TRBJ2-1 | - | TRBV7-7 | CASSRMGGSDNEQFF | TGTGCCAGCAGCCGAATGGGGGGCAGCGACAATGAGCAGTTCTTC
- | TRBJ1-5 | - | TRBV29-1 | CSVSFPDQPQHF | TGCAGCGTTTCATTTCCAGATCAGCCCCAGCATTTT
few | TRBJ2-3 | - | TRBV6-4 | CASSEGTSGTDTQYF | TGTGCCAGCAGTGAGGGAACATCGGGCACAGATACGCAGTATTTT
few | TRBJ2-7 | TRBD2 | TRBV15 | CATSVGLAGKYEQYF | TGTGCCACCAGCGTAGGACTAGCGGGGAAGTACGAGCAGTACTTC
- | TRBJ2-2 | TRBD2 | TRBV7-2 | CASSLPAGGWNTGELFF | TGTGCCAGCAGCTTGCCAGCGGGAGGGTGGAACACCGGGGAGCTGTTTTTT
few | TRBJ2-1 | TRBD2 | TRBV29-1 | CSVQRGPYNEQFF | TGCAGCGTTCAGCGGGGCCCCTACAATGAGCAGTTCTTC
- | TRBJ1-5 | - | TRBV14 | CASSQGPQPQHF | TGTGCCAGCAGCCAAGGTCCCCAGCCCCAGCATTTT
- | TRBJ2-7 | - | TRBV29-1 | CSVISGLAYEQYF | TGCAGCGTTATTAGCGGTCTAGCCTACGAGCAGTACTTC
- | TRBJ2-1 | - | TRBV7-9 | CAPEGGSYNEQFF | TGTGCCCCCGAGGGGGGGTCCTACAATGAGCAGTTCTTC
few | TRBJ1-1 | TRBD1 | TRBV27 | CASSFRGTGFIGAFF | TGTGCCAGCAGTTTTCGGGGGACAGGGTTCATCGGCGCTTTCTTT
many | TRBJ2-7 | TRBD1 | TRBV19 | CASRGLGTGGYEQYF | TGTGCCAGTAGGGGACTTGGGACAGGGGGCTACGAGCAGTACTTC
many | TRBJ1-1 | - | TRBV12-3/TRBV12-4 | CASSLESGQAFF | TGTGCCAGCAGTTTAGAGTCAGGGCAAGCTTTCTTT
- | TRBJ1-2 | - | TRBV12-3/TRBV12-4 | CASRPTGTYGYTF | TGTGCCAGCAGGCCCACCGGAACCTATGGCTACACCTTC
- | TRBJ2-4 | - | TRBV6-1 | CASSEDWGVGIQYF | TGTGCCAGCAGTGAAGATTGGGGTGTGGGCATTCAGTACTTC
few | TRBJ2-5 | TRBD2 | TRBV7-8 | CASSLDSGRGEETQYF | TGTGCCAGCAGCTTAGATAGCGGGAGGGGGGAAGAGACCCAGTACTTC
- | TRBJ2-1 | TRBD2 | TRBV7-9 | CASAGATSGVYNEQFF | TGTGCCAGCGCAGGGGCAACTAGCGGGGTTTACAATGAGCAGTTCTTC
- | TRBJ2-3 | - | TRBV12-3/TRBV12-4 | CASSGSTTDTQYF | TGTGCCAGCAGTGGAAGCACCACAGATACGCAGTATTTT
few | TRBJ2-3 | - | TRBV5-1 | CASSLEGGGADTQYF | TGCGCCAGCAGCTTGGAGGGGGGTGGCGCAGATACGCAGTATTTT
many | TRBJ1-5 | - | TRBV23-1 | CASSQSGPASNQPQHF | TGCGCCAGCAGTCAATCGGGCCCTGCTAGCAATCAGCCCCAGCATTTT
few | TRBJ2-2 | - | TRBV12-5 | CASGLSDTGELFF | TGTGCTAGTGGTTTGTCTGACACCGGGGAGCTGTTTTTT
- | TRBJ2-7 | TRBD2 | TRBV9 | CASSPPGGVWEQYF | TGTGCCAGCAGCCCCCCGGGGGGGGTTTGGGAGCAGTACTTC
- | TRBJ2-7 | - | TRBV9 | CASSEGGRGNEQYF | TGTGCCAGCAGTGAGGGGGGACGGGGGAACGAGCAGTACTTC
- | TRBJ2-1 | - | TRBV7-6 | CASSLEDEQFF | TGTGCCAGCAGCTTAGAGGATGAGCAGTTCTTC
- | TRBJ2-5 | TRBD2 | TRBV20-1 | CSAVRLALQETQYF | TGCAGTGCTGTCCGACTAGCGCTACAAGAGACCCAGTACTTC
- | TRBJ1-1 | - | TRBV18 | CASSPGQQMNTEAFF | TGTGCCAGCTCACCGGGCCAGCAAATGAACACTGAAGCTTTCTTT
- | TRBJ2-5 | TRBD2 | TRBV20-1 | CSARTQILTSGHGTQYF | TGCAGTGCACGAACCCAAATCTTGACTAGCGGTCATGGGACCCAGTACTTC
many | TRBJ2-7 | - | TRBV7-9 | CASSEDILDEQYF | TGTGCCAGCAGCGAGGACATACTCGACGAGCAGTACTTC
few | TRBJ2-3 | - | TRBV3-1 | CASSQGASATDTQYF | TGTGCCAGCAGCCAAGGGGCCAGCGCAACAGATACGCAGTATTTT
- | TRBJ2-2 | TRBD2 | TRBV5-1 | CASEKGSGSKVGELFF | TGCGCCAGCGAAAAAGGAAGCGGGAGTAAGGTCGGGGAGCTGTTTTTT
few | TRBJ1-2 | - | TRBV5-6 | CASSSDNVNYGYTF | TGTGCCAGCAGCTCTGACAACGTTAACTATGGCTACACCTTC
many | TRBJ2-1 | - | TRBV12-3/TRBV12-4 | CASSSLGNEQFF | TGTGCCAGCAGCTCCCTAGGAAATGAGCAGTTCTTC
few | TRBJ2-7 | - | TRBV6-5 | CASQIVQGGGYEQYF | TGTGCCAGCCAAATCGTCCAGGGGGGAGGCTACGAGCAGTACTTC
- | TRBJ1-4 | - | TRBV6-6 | CASSYSGEVATNEKLFF | TGTGCCAGCAGTTACTCAGGGGAGGTGGCAACTAATGAAAAACTGTTTTTT
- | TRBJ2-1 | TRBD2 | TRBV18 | CASSPFSSGPPYHNEQFF | TGTGCCAGCTCACCATTCTCTAGCGGGCCGCCTTACCACAATGAGCAGTTCTTC
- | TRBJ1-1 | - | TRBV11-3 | CASSSDSPPAKEAFF | TGTGCCAGCAGCTCCGACAGTCCCCCTGCCAAGGAAGCTTTCTTT
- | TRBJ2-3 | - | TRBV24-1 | CATSDRPGDTQYF | TGTGCCACCAGTGATCGTCCGGGAGATACGCAGTATTTT
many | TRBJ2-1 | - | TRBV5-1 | CASSLEVGGGIF | -
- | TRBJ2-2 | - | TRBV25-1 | CASSEGGRSTGELFF | TGTGCCAGCAGTGAGGGGGGTCGGAGCACCGGGGAGCTGTTTTTT
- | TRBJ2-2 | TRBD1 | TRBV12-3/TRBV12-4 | CASIPRDRIRINANTGELFF | TGTGCCAGCATACCACGGGACAGGATCAGAATAAACGCGAACACCGGGGAGCTGTTTTTT
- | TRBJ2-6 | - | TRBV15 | CATSNALEGAQGANVLTF | TGTGCCACCAGCAACGCGTTGGAGGGGGCGCAAGGGGCCAACGTCCTGACTTTC